These T cell receptor beta chains were read from a single sample in a study of T cells in Graves' hyperthyroidism and ophthalmopathy. MiXCR, applied by TCRdb to the multiplex PCR reads, yields one record per CDR3 protein. The data show around 210,000 distinct CDR3 sequences, about 17% seen once. The sequenced material came from blood. The receptors come from a woman between 45 and 65 years old with Graves' hyperthyroidism. Each CDR3 is given with its conserved first and last residue. D genes are given only for firm matches. Expanded clones get a size class; other rows say once, few or many, or leave the size out.

v_call: TRBV6-4; clone_size: many; d_call: .; j_call: TRBJ2-2; cdr3_nt: TGTGCCAGCAGTGAAGATGGGGCGAACACCGGGGAGCTGTTTTTT; cdr3_aa: CASSEDGANTGELFF
v_call: TRBV4-2; clone_size: .; d_call: .; j_call: TRBJ1-5; cdr3_nt: TGTGCCAGCAGCCAAGATTGGGGCCGGGGCAATCAGCCCCAGCATTTT; cdr3_aa: CASSQDWGRGNQPQHF
v_call: TRBV20-1; clone_size: .; d_call: TRBD2; j_call: TRBJ2-1; cdr3_nt: TGCAGTGCCATTAGCGGGAGGAGTCCCTACAATGAGCAGTTCTTC; cdr3_aa: CSAISGRSPYNEQFF
v_call: TRBV5-1; clone_size: .; d_call: .; j_call: TRBJ2-7; cdr3_nt: TGCGCCAGCAGCTTGAACGGGGATAGGGTAAGGTACGAGCAGTACTTC; cdr3_aa: CASSLNGDRVRYEQYF
v_call: TRBV29-1; clone_size: many; d_call: .; j_call: TRBJ1-2; cdr3_nt: TGCAGCGTTGTTCACAACAACTATGGCTACACCTTC; cdr3_aa: CSVVHNNYGYTF
v_call: TRBV24-1; clone_size: many; d_call: TRBD1; j_call: TRBJ2-7; cdr3_nt: TGTGCCACCAGTGATCTTGGACAGGGGGACCACGAGCAGTACTTC; cdr3_aa: CATSDLGQGDHEQYF
v_call: TRBV11-2; clone_size: many; d_call: TRBD1; j_call: TRBJ2-2; cdr3_nt: TGTGCCAGCAGCTTTAGGGACAGGGCGATCGGGGAGCTGTTTTTT; cdr3_aa: CASSFRDRAIGELFF
v_call: TRBV6-5; clone_size: once; d_call: .; j_call: TRBJ2-1; cdr3_nt: TGTGCCAGCAGTTACGGTTCTTCATGGGGGTCCTACAATGAGCAGTTCTTC; cdr3_aa: CASSYGSSWGSYNEQFF
v_call: TRBV20-1; clone_size: .; d_call: TRBD2; j_call: TRBJ2-7; cdr3_nt: TGCAGTGAAGACTCTAGCGGGAGTGTCCTGCGGGTCGAGCAGTACTTC; cdr3_aa: CSEDSSGSVLRVEQYF
v_call: TRBV24-1; clone_size: many; d_call: .; j_call: TRBJ2-3; cdr3_nt: TGTGCCTCCCGATCCGGGGATAAAGTGGATACGCAGTATTTT; cdr3_aa: CASRSGDKVDTQYF
v_call: TRBV10-3; clone_size: .; d_call: .; j_call: TRBJ2-2; cdr3_nt: TGTGCCACCGGGACGTTGGGCACCGGGGAGCTGTTTTTT; cdr3_aa: CATGTLGTGELFF
v_call: TRBV6-2/TRBV6-3; clone_size: many; d_call: .; j_call: TRBJ1-5; cdr3_nt: TGTGCCAGCAGATCCTCAGGGTTCACTCAGCCCCAGCATTTT; cdr3_aa: CASRSSGFTQPQHF
v_call: TRBV28; clone_size: many; d_call: .; j_call: TRBJ1-4; cdr3_nt: TGTGCCAGCGGGGCCGGGCTTAATGAAAAACTGTTTTTT; cdr3_aa: CASGAGLNEKLFF
v_call: TRBV6-1; clone_size: many; d_call: .; j_call: TRBJ1-1; cdr3_nt: TGTGCCAGCACCGCCCCGGAGGGGGTAATCACTGAAGCTTTCTTT; cdr3_aa: CASTAPEGVITEAFF
v_call: TRBV5-1; clone_size: .; d_call: TRBD2; j_call: TRBJ2-5; cdr3_nt: TGCGCCAGCAGCTGGAGCGGGAGAGAGACCCAGTACTTC; cdr3_aa: CASSWSGRETQYF
v_call: TRBV7-2; clone_size: .; d_call: TRBD1; j_call: TRBJ2-7; cdr3_nt: TGTGCCAGCGGCTTAGCGCGTTCGGGACAGAATTACGAGCAGTACTTC; cdr3_aa: CASGLARSGQNYEQYF
v_call: TRBV19; clone_size: .; d_call: TRBD1; j_call: TRBJ2-2; cdr3_nt: TGTGCCAGTACGGGGACAGGGGGAGGCACCGGGGAGCTGTTTTTT; cdr3_aa: CASTGTGGGTGELFF
v_call: TRBV7-2; clone_size: many; d_call: TRBD2; j_call: TRBJ2-1; cdr3_nt: TGTGCCAGCAGCTTAGAGATAGGCGGGAGGGCCGTCTACAATGAGCAGTTCTTC; cdr3_aa: CASSLEIGGRAVYNEQFF
v_call: TRBV11-2; clone_size: many; d_call: .; j_call: TRBJ2-3; cdr3_nt: TGTGCCAGCAGCTTAGTCCAGGGGCCTCCAGATACGCAGTATTTT; cdr3_aa: CASSLVQGPPDTQYF
v_call: TRBV5-5; clone_size: many; d_call: .; j_call: TRBJ1-2; cdr3_nt: TGTGCCAGCAGCTTCAGTTCAGGGCTAGGGTACTATGGCTACACCTTC; cdr3_aa: CASSFSSGLGYYGYTF
v_call: TRBV12-3/TRBV12-4; clone_size: many; d_call: TRBD1; j_call: TRBJ1-5; cdr3_nt: TGTGCCAGCACCTTGGGAGGACAGGGAAATCAGCCCCAGCATTTT; cdr3_aa: CASTLGGQGNQPQHF
v_call: TRBV20-1; clone_size: many; d_call: TRBD2; j_call: TRBJ2-5; cdr3_nt: TGCAGTGCTAGGCCCGGACTAGCGGGAGGCCGGGAGACCCAGTACTTC; cdr3_aa: CSARPGLAGGRETQYF
v_call: TRBV5-1; clone_size: few; d_call: TRBD1; j_call: TRBJ2-5; cdr3_nt: TGCGCCAGCAGCTTGGCGGGACAGAACGGCGAGACCCAGTACTTC; cdr3_aa: CASSLAGQNGETQYF
v_call: TRBV11-2; clone_size: .; d_call: .; j_call: TRBJ1-1; cdr3_nt: TGTGCCAGCAGCTTAGTGGGGTTTGGCACTGAAGCTTTCTTT; cdr3_aa: CASSLVGFGTEAFF
v_call: TRBV3-1; clone_size: many; d_call: TRBD1; j_call: TRBJ2-3; cdr3_nt: TGTGCCAGCAGCCCGGACAGGCCCCCCACAGATACGCAGTATTTT; cdr3_aa: CASSPDRPPTDTQYF
v_call: TRBV10-2; clone_size: few; d_call: .; j_call: TRBJ2-1; cdr3_nt: TGCGCCAGCCGCCAGGGAATTGAGCAGTTCTTC; cdr3_aa: CASRQGIEQFF
v_call: TRBV6-1; clone_size: many; d_call: .; j_call: TRBJ1-2; cdr3_nt: TGTGCCAGCAGTTGGCAGGGGATTAGTGGCTACACCTTC; cdr3_aa: CASSWQGISGYTF
v_call: TRBV6-1; clone_size: many; d_call: .; j_call: TRBJ1-2; cdr3_nt: TGTGCCAGCAGTGACGCTCTTGGACATATTAAGAACTATGGCTACACCTTC; cdr3_aa: CASSDALGHIKNYGYTF
v_call: TRBV3-1; clone_size: .; d_call: TRBD2; j_call: TRBJ2-1; cdr3_nt: TGTGCCAGCAGCCAAGGGCCGGGACTAGCGAACAATGAGCAGTTCTTC; cdr3_aa: CASSQGPGLANNEQFF
v_call: TRBV7-8; clone_size: .; d_call: .; j_call: TRBJ1-1; cdr3_nt: TGTGCCAGCAGCTTATCGTACAGGGAGGGCACTGAAGCTTTCTTT; cdr3_aa: CASSLSYREGTEAFF
v_call: TRBV7-3; clone_size: .; d_call: .; j_call: TRBJ2-1; cdr3_nt: TGTGCCAGCAGCCCAATGTCCTACAATAAGCAGTTCTTC; cdr3_aa: CASSPMSYNKQFF
v_call: TRBV7-3; clone_size: many; d_call: .; j_call: TRBJ2-1; cdr3_nt: TGTGCCAGCAGCTTAAGGACGGGTTCCTACAATGAGCAGTTCTTC; cdr3_aa: CASSLRTGSYNEQFF
v_call: TRBV5-1; clone_size: few; d_call: .; j_call: TRBJ1-5; cdr3_nt: TGCGCCAGCAGCGAGGGGCAGGGAGGATGGGGGCTAGTGAATCAGCCCCAGCATTTT; cdr3_aa: CASSEGQGGWGLVNQPQHF
v_call: TRBV20-1; clone_size: few; d_call: TRBD1; j_call: TRBJ2-3; cdr3_nt: TGCAGTGCTCGGACAGGCGGCACAGATACGCAGTATTTT; cdr3_aa: CSARTGGTDTQYF
v_call: TRBV10-3; clone_size: .; d_call: .; j_call: TRBJ2-5; cdr3_nt: TGTGCCACCCTGAGGGCGCAGAGGTACAGGGAGACCCAGTACTTC; cdr3_aa: CATLRAQRYRETQYF
v_call: TRBV2; clone_size: many; d_call: .; j_call: TRBJ2-1; cdr3_nt: TGTGCCAGCAGTGAAGGGTTAGGGACTCGTATTGAGCAGTTCTTC; cdr3_aa: CASSEGLGTRIEQFF
v_call: TRBV29-1; clone_size: once; d_call: TRBD2; j_call: TRBJ2-7; cdr3_nt: TGCAGCGTTGTCCTAGCGGGAGGGACCTACGAGCAGTACTTC; cdr3_aa: CSVVLAGGTYEQYF
v_call: TRBV3-1; clone_size: .; d_call: .; j_call: TRBJ2-3; cdr3_nt: TGTGCCAGCAGCCATTTAAGTCGCCCAACCACAGATACGCAGTATTTT; cdr3_aa: CASSHLSRPTTDTQYF
v_call: TRBV20-1; clone_size: .; d_call: TRBD2; j_call: TRBJ2-7; cdr3_nt: TGCAGTGCTATGGATCCAACTAGCGGGAGCTACGAGCAGTACTTC; cdr3_aa: CSAMDPTSGSYEQYF
v_call: TRBV5-1; clone_size: few; d_call: .; j_call: TRBJ1-2; cdr3_nt: TGCGCCAGCAGCTCCTATCGACAGGCTAACAACTATGGCTACACCTTC; cdr3_aa: CASSSYRQANNYGYTF
v_call: TRBV29-1; clone_size: many; d_call: .; j_call: TRBJ1-5; cdr3_nt: TGCAGCGTCGAAACAGGATCACGCAATCAGCCCCAGCATTTT; cdr3_aa: CSVETGSRNQPQHF
v_call: TRBV10-3; clone_size: few; d_call: .; j_call: TRBJ1-5; cdr3_nt: TGTGCCATCAGCCCGATGGGTGATCAGCCCCAGCATTTT; cdr3_aa: CAISPMGDQPQHF
v_call: TRBV28; clone_size: many; d_call: TRBD1; j_call: TRBJ1-4; cdr3_nt: TGTGCCAGCCAAACAGGGGGCTTGGAGGAGGAAAAACTGTTTTTT; cdr3_aa: CASQTGGLEEEKLFF
v_call: TRBV27; clone_size: many; d_call: .; j_call: TRBJ2-5; cdr3_nt: TGTGCCAGCAACCAAGGAGAGACCCAGTACTTC; cdr3_aa: CASNQGETQYF
v_call: TRBV2; clone_size: many; d_call: TRBD2; j_call: TRBJ2-7; cdr3_nt: TGTGCCAGCAGTGAAGTGGGAGGGCCCTACGAGCAGTACTTC; cdr3_aa: CASSEVGGPYEQYF
v_call: TRBV7-9; clone_size: .; d_call: .; j_call: TRBJ1-2; cdr3_nt: TGTGCCAGCAGTCGGGGCCCGGACGGTGGCTACACCTTC; cdr3_aa: CASSRGPDGGYTF